The clone carrying this T cell receptor (beta chain) appeared a single time. The antigen is unknown. Each CDR3 protein gets one entry after TCRdb re-called the reads with MiXCR. The sample lists about 890,000 distinct CDR3 sequences, less than 35% occurring once. These data come from a study of T cell repertoires in cytomegalovirus infection. The study's findings and limits: Ex vivo responses were dominated by HLA-C-restricted CMV-specific TCR beta clonotypes.

CDR3 length: 15 residues. The germline V gene has CDR1 MNHNS and CDR2 SASEGT. This chain uses TRBV6-1 with TRBJ2-7; D not certain. The material sequenced was cultured CD8+ T cells from PBMCs, taken from culture after CMV antigen stimulation. This TCR was recovered from a human donor in good health (CMV status not recorded). Some clones in this sample may be carry-over from other donors' samples. The CDR3 DNA reads TGTGTCAGCAGTGAAGACGTCAAGCCTGGATACGAGCAGTACGTC. Translation: CVSSEDVKPGYEQYV.